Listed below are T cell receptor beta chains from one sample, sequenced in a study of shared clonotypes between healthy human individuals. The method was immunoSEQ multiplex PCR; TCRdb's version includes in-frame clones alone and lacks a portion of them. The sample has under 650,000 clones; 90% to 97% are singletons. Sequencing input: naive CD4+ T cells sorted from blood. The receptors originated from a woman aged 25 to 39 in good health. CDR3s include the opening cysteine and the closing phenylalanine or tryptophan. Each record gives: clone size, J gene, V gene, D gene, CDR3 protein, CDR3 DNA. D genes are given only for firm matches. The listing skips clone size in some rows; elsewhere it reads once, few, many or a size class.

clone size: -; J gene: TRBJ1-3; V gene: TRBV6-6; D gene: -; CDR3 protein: CASSLDSDNGNTIYF; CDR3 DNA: TGTGCCAGCAGCCTAGACAGCGATAATGGAAACACCATATATTTT
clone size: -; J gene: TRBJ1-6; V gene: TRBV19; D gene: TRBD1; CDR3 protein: CASSEGQGYSPLHF; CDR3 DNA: TGTGCCAGTAGTGAAGGACAGGGATATTCACCCCTCCACTTT
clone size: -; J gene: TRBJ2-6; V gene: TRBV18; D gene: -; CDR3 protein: CASSPIFQGGTGANVLTF; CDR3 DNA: TGTGCCAGCTCACCAATCTTTCAGGGGGGCACTGGGGCCAACGTCCTGACTTTC
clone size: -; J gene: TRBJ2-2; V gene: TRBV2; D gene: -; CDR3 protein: CASSLGVSAGELFF; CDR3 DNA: TGTGCCAGCAGCCTAGGGGTATCGGCCGGGGAGCTGTTTTTT
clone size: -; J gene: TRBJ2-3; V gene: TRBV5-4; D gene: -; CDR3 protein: CASSLGPPDTDTQYF; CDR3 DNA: TGTGCCAGCAGCTTGGGACCGCCTGACACAGATACGCAGTATTTT
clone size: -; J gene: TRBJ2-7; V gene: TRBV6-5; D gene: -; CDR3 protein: CASSYGAGTYEQYF; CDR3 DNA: TGTGCCAGCAGTTACGGGGCAGGGACCTACGAGCAGTACTTC
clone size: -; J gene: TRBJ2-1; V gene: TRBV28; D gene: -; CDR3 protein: CASTVQTAYNEQFF; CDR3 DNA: TGTGCCAGCACCGTCCAAACAGCCTACAATGAGCAGTTCTTC
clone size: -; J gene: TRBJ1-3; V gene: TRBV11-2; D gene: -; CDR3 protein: CASSQDSSGNTIYF; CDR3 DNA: TGTGCCAGCAGCCAGGACAGCTCTGGAAACACCATATATTTT
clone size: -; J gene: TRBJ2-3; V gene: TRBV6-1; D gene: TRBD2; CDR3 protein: CASSDGLAGGDTQYF; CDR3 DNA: TGTGCCAGCAGTGACGGACTAGCGGGAGGAGATACGCAGTATTTT
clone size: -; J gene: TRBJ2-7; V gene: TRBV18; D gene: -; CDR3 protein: CASSPGQGGNEQYF; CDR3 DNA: TGTGCCAGCTCACCAGGCCAGGGAGGCAACGAGCAGTACTTC
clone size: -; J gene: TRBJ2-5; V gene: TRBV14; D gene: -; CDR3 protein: CASSQVTSRWQYF; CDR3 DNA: TGTGCCAGCAGCCAAGTGACTAGTCGGTGGCAGTACTTC
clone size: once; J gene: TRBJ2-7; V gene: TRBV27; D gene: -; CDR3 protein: CASSPVAQTYEQYF; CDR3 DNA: TGTGCCAGCAGCCCCGTGGCACAGACCTACGAGCAGTACTTC
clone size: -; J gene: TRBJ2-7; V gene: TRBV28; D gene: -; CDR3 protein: CATRYSSSYEQYF; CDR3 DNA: TGTGCGACCAGGTACTCCAGCTCCTACGAGCAGTACTTC
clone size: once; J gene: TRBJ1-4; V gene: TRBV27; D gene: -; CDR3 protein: CASSSAGEKLFF; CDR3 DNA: TGTGCCAGCAGTTCCGCGGGGGAAAAACTGTTTTTT
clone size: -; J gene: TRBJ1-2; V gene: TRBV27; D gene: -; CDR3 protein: CASSSPLQGIYGYTF; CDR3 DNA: TGTGCCAGCAGTTCGCCCCTCCAGGGGATCTATGGCTACACCTTC
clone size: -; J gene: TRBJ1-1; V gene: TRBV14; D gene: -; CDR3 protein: CASSQEVNTEAFF; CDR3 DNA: TGTGCCAGCAGCCAAGAGGTGAACACTGAAGCTTTCTTT
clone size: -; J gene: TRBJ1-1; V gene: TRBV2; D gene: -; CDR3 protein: CASSLRDAEAFF; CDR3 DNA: TGTGCCAGCAGCCTCAGGGATGCTGAAGCTTTCTTT
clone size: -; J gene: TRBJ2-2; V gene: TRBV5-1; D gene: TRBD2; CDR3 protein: CASAGTSGTTTGELFF; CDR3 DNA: TGCGCCAGCGCAGGGACTAGCGGGACAACTACCGGGGAGCTGTTTTTT
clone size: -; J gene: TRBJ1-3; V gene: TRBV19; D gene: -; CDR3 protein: CASSLRTVTFSGNTIYF; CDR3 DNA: TGTGCCAGTAGTCTTCGGACAGTAACATTCTCTGGAAACACCATATATTTT
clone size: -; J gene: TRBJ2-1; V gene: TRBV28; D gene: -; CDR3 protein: CASSLRGAHEQFF; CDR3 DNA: TGTGCCAGCAGTTTAAGAGGGGCCCATGAGCAGTTCTTC
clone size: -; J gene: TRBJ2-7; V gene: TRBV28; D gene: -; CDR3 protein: CASRERGLEQYF; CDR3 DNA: TGTGCCAGCAGGGAAAGGGGACTCGAGCAGTACTTC
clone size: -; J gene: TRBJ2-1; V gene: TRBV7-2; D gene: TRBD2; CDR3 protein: CASSPYGLAGAGEQFF; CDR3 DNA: TGTGCCAGCAGCCCGTACGGACTAGCGGGGGCGGGTGAGCAGTTCTTC
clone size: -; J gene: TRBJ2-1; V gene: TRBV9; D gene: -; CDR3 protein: CASSVVPYGEQFF; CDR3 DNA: TGTGCCAGCAGCGTAGTCCCCTATGGTGAGCAGTTCTTC
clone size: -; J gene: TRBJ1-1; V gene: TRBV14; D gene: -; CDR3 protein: CASSQITGMGTEAFF; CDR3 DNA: TGTGCCAGCAGCCAAATAACAGGGATGGGCACTGAAGCTTTCTTT
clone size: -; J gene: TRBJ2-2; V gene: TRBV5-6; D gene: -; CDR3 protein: CASSLDRSGELFF; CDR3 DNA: TGTGCCAGCAGCTTAGACAGGAGCGGGGAGCTGTTTTTT